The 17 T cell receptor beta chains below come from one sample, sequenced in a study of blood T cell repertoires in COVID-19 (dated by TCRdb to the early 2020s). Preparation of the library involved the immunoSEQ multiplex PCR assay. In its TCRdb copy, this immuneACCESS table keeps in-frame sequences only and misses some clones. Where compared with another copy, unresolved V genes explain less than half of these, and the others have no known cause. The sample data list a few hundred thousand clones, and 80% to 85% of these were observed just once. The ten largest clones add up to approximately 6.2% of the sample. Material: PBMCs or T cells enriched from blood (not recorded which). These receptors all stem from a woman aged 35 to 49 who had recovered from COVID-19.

CDR3 bases: TGTGCCAGTACCACTGGGCAGGGGTATCAGCCCCAGCATTTT. Protein: CASTTGQGYQPQHF. The chain combines TRBV19 with TRBJ1-5; the D gene is possibly TRBD1 (6 bases). This CDR3 has 14 amino acids. The ends were cut back, 7 bases at V and 5 bases at J, with 15 bases in the middle. CDR1 LNHDA and CDR2 SQIVND come from the germline V gene (reference sequence).

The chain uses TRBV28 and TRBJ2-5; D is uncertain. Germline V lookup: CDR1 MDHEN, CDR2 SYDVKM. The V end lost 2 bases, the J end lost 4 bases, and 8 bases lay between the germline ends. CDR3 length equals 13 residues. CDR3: CASSLGSGETQYF. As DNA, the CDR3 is TGTGCCAGCAGTTTAGGGTCGGGAGAGACCCAGTACTTC.

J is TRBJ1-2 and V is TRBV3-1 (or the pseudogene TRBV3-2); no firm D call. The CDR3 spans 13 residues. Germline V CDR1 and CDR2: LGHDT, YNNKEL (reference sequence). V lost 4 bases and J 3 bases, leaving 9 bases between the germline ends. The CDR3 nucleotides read TGTGCCAGCAGCCCCACCGGGTACTATGGCTACACCTTC. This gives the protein CASSPTGYYGYTF.

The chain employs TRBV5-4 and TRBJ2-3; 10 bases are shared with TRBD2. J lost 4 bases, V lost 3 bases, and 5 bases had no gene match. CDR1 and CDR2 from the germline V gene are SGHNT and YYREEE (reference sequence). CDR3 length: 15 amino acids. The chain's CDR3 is CASSSLTSGADTQYF. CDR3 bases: TGTGCCAGCAGCTCACTAACTAGCGGGGCAGATACGCAGTATTTT.

The chain's CDR3 is CASSLAGYGGKWFF. The CDR3 DNA reads TGTGCCAGCAGCTTAGCGGGGTACGGCGGGAAGTGGTTCTTC. V is TRBV7-2 and J is TRBJ2-1; D may be TRBD2 (6 bases). This CDR3 comprises 14 residues. Germline CDR1 and CDR2: SGHTA and FQGNSA. Trimming cost V 0 bases and J 15 bases, with 18 bases left between them.

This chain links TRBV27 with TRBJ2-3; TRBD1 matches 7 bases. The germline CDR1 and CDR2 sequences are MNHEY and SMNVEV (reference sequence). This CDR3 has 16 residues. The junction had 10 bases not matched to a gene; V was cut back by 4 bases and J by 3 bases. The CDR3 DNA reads TGTGCCAGCAGTTCCCACCAATCGACAGGGACAGATACGCAGTATTTT. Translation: CASSSHQSTGTDTQYF.

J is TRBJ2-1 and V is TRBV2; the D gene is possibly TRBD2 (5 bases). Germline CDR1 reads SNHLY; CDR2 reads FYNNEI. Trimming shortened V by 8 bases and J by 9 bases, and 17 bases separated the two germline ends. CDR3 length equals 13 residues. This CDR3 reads CASCVGLAVEQFF. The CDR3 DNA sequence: TGTGCCAGCTGCGTCGGGCTAGCAGTTGAGCAGTTCTTC.

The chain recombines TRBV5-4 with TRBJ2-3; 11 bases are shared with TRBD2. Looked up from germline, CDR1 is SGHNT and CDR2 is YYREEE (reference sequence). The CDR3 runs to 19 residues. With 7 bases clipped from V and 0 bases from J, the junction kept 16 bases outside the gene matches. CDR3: CASSRGVLAGASSTDTQYF. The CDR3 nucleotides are TGTGCCAGCTCGAGGGGGGTACTAGCGGGAGCCTCTAGCACAGATACGCAGTATTTT.

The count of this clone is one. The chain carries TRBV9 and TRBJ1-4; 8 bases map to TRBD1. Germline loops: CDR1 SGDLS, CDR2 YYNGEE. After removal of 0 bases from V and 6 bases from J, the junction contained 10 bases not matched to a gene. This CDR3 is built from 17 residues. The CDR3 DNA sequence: TGTGCCAGCAGCGTAGGGGCAGGGGGCGGATGGGATGAAAAACTGTTTTTT. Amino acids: CASSVGAGGGWDEKLFF.

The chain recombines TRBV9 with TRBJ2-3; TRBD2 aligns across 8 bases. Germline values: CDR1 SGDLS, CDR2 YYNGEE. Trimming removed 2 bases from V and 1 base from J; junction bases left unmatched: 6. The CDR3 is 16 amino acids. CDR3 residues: CASSVEAGGGTDTQYF. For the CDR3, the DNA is TGTGCCAGCAGCGTTGAGGCGGGAGGAGGCACAGATACGCAGTATTTT.

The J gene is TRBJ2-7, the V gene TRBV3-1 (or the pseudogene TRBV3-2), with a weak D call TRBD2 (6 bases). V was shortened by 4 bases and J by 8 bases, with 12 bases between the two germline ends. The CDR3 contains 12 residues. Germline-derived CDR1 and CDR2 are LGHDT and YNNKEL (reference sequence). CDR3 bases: TGTGCCAGCAGCCCCGGCGGGACCAAGCAGTACTTC. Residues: CASSPGGTKQYF.

The CDR3: CASSPVTIYNEQFF. DNA of the CDR3: TGTGCCAGCTCACCTGTGACTATATACAATGAGCAGTTCTTC. The genes are TRBV18 and TRBJ2-1; D may be TRBD2 (5 bases). The V end was cut by 3 bases, the J end by 4 bases, with 10 bases between. CDR1 and CDR2 (germline): KGHSH, LQKENI. This CDR3 spans 14 amino acids.

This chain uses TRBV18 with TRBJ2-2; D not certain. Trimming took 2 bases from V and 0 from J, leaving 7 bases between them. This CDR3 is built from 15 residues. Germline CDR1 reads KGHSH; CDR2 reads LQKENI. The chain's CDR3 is CASSPSRPNTGELFF. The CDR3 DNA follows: TGTGCCAGCTCACCAAGCAGGCCGAACACCGGGGAGCTGTTTTTT. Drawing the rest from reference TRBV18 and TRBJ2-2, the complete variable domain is NAGVMQNPRHLVRRRGQEARLRCSPMKGHSHVYWYRQLPEEGLKFMVYLQKENIIDESGMPKERFSAEFPKEGPSILRIQQVVRGDSAAYFCASSPSRPNTGELFFGEGSRLTVL.

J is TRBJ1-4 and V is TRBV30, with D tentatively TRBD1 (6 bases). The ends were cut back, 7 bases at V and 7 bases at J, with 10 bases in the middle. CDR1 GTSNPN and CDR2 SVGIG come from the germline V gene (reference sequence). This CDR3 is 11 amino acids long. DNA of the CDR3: TGTGCCTTTGGACAGCGTGAAAAACTGTTTTTT. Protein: CAFGQREKLFF.

The CDR3 DNA follows: TGTGCCTGGAGTGTATCCGTACGGGGCAATCAGCCCCAGCATTTT. Translating gives CAWSVSVRGNQPQHF. The chain couples TRBV30 to TRBJ1-5; D gene ambiguous. Germline loops: CDR1 GTSNPN, CDR2 SVGIG (reference sequence). The germline V and J ends were trimmed by 0 bases and 2 bases, with 11 bases remaining between them. This CDR3 is built from 15 residues. Complete variable domain (other parts from reference TRBV30 and TRBJ1-5): SQTIHQWPATLVQPVGSPLSLECTVEGTSNPNLYWYRQAAGRGLQLLFYSVGIGQISSEVPQNLSASRPQDRQFILSSKKLLLSDSGFYLCAWSVSVRGNQPQHFGDGTRLSIL.

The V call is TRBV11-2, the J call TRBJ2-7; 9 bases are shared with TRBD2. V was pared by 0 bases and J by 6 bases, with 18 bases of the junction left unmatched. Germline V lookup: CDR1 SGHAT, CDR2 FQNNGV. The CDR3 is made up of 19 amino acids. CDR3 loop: CASSLDKTSGRPTWAEQYF. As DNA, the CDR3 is TGTGCCAGCAGCTTAGATAAAACGAGCGGGAGGCCAACCTGGGCCGAGCAGTACTTC.

The CDR3 here is CASSLLPTSGAPYTQYF. The CDR3 bases are TGTGCCAGCTCACTCTTACCGACTAGCGGGGCCCCGTATACGCAGTATTTT. The V call is TRBV18, the J call TRBJ2-3, with 11 bases aligning to TRBD2. This CDR3 is 17 amino acids long. With V trimmed by 4 bases and J by 7 bases, 13 bases remained unmatched. The germline V gene encodes CDR1 KGHSH and CDR2 LQKENI.